Listed here are 3 T cell receptor beta chains from one sample, sequenced in a study of T cells after yellow fever vaccination. A single record per CDR3 protein comes from TCRdb applying MiXCR to the 5' RACE reads. The sample holds approximately 34,000 distinct CDR3 sequences, approximately 10% seen once. This specimen consisted of PBMCs, either bulk or a sorted T-cell subset (CD4+, CD8+, memory, or dextramer-sorted; not recorded which), obtained more than 14 days after the first yellow fever vaccination. These TCRs come from a man between 18 and 35 years old who received the YFV17D yellow fever vaccine.

The rearrangement uses TRBV5-4 and TRBJ2-5, with D possibly TRBD1 on 6 matching bases. V dropped 3 bases and J dropped 5 bases, with 17 bases sitting between them. The CDR3 loop spans 15 amino acids. Germline assignment: CDR1 SGHNT and CDR2 YYREEE (reference sequence). This CDR3 is CASSSSTAQGETQYF. The CDR3 bases are TGTGCCAGCAGCTCCTCGACTGCGCAGGGGGAGACCCAGTACTTC. Together with reference TRBV5-4 and TRBJ2-5, the CDR3 gives the full variable domain: ETGVTQSPTHLIKTRGQQVTLRCSSQSGHNTVSWYQQALGQGPQFIFQYYREEENGRGNFPPRFSGLQFPNYSSELNVNALELDDSALYLCASSSSTAQGETQYFGPGTRLLVL.

This clonotype was found many times. The rearrangement joins TRBV20-1 to TRBJ1-1; D ambiguous. The CDR3 extends over 11 amino acids. CDR1 is DFQATT and CDR2 is SNEGSKA in the germline V gene (reference sequence). The V and J ends lost 1 base and 9 bases respectively, with 9 bases between them. The CDR3 is CSARVGYQAFF. The CDR3 nucleotides are TGCAGTGCTAGAGTGGGTTACCAAGCTTTCTTT.

The table lists this clonotype with many counts. The gene calls are TRBV6-5 and TRBJ1-1, with D possibly TRBD1 on 6 matching bases. V dropped 2 bases and J dropped 5 bases, with 12 bases sitting between them. Germline V gene data show CDR1 as MNHEY and CDR2 as SVGAGI. This CDR3 has 14 amino acids. The CDR3 nucleotides are TGTGCCAGCAGTTACACAACAGGGTGGACTGAAGCTTTCTTT. This encodes CASSYTTGWTEAFF.